This T cell receptor (beta chain) was captured by sequencing in a study of response to subunit inactivated influenza vaccine (dated by TCRdb to about 2018). Some background on the complete study: The study used deep quantitative T cell receptor repertoire profiling to track responses to a trivalent subunit inactivated influenza vaccine. What the work shows at the level of the full study, not this receptor alone: It was suggested by the authors that each seasonal influenza vaccination may recruit only a limited number of new T cells.

V lost 4 bases and J lost 3 bases; the stretch between them is 10 bases long. The CDR3 has 13 amino acids, counting the end cysteine and phenylalanine. Only CDR3 DNA is held: 39 bases, read in frame from base 1. The library was generated by RT-PCR. Sequencing relied on an Illumina HiSeq 2500. TCRdb's own reprocessing of the public reads used fastp at Q25 and MiXCR and kept productive beta chains. CDR3 protein sequences are deduplicated, and each keeps its most common genes and DNA. This sample gives just under 550,000 distinct CDR3 sequences in total; 20% to 25% of them show up just once. Jointly, the top ten make up approximately 2.9% of the sample. On this clonotype: Its cognate antigen has yet to be identified. It has no much larger one-base neighbor in the sample; base qualities were not kept.

A further study also used this sample, focusing on T cells expressing NK-cell markers. The second study's paper adds: TCR beta cDNA libraries were made by 5'RACE template switching that added a universal primer site and unique molecular identifiers. Several donors provided sorted CD3+CD56+NKG2C+, CD3+CD56+NKG2C- and CD3+CD56-NKG2C+ T-cell subsets, whose TCR beta-chain repertoires were profiled. Among the eight sequenced donors, only one was HCMV-seronegative, while the other seven were HCMV-seropositive. To restrict sorting to alphabetaTCR-expressing T cells, an anti-gammadeltaTCR antibody was added in several experiments. In several donors, the dominant CD3+CD56+NKG2C+ clonotypes were found to rank among the top 10 CD8+ clonotypes and to make up about 1.0-7.0% of CD8+ T cells. Those dominant clonotypes were again the most abundant among CD3+CD56-NKG2C+ cells in a few donors, at about 25-60.1%. Whether the expanded NKG2C-expressing T cell clones were specific for HCMV antigens was left unclear. The study sequenced eight donors, all healthy volunteers chosen at random: three men and five women. HCMV serostatus was determined by detecting HCMV-specific IgG in serum with a commercial ELISA kit. Peripheral blood mononuclear cells were isolated from blood by Ficoll density gradient centrifugation. CD4+ and CD8+ T cells were isolated from PBMC by magnetic immunoseparation with Miltenyi isolation kits. cDNA synthesis was primed from the TCR beta constant segment and was followed by two successive PCR amplification steps. Sequencing of the libraries produced 2 x 150 bp reads on Illumina HiSeq 2000/2500, MiSeq or NextSeq. Reads were demultiplexed and grouped by UMI with MIGEC, and clonotypes were assembled and quantified with MiTCR. To remove erroneous sequences, TCR cDNA sequences were retained only when supported by two or more reads. The tcR package was used for downstream repertoire analysis, and clonotypes were matched between fractions using CDR3 nucleotide sequence together with V segment. VDJmatch was used to annotate antigen specificity against VDJdb, with one amino acid substitution allowed in CDR3.

The sequencing used CD4+ T cells sorted from PBMCs, collected about 11 days after vaccination. The receptor's source is a man aged 50 or older who received an inactivated influenza vaccine. Donor details come from another sample of the same person, matched by shared clones. Recombination connected TRBV12-3 or TRBV12-4 to TRBJ2-7; a tentative D match to TRBD2 spans 6 bases. The nucleotide sequence is TGTGCCAGCAGTTGGGACTTCTACTACGAGCAGTACTTC. Its protein reads: CASSWDFYYEQYF.